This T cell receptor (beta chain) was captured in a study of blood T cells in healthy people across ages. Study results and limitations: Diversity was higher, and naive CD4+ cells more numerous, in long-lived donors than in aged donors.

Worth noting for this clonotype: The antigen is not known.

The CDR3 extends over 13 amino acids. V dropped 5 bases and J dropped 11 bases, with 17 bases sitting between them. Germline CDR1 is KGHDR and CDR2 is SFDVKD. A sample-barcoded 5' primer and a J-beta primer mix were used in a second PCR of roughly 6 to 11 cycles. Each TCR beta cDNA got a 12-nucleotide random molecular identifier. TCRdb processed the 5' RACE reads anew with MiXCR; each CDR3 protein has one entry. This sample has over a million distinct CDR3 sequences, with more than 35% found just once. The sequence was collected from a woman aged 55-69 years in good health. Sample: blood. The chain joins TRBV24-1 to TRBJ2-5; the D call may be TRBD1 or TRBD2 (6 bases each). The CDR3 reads CATSAQGSGEQYF. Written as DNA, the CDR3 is TGTGCCACCAGTGCACAGGGTAGCGGTGAGCAGTACTTC.